This T cell receptor beta chain was recovered during a study of T cell responses to AZD1222 COVID-19 vaccine (dated by TCRdb to the early 2020s). About the full investigation: AZD1222 recipients given second doses at about 4 weeks or at about 12 weeks were pooled, since spike-specific TCR depth and breadth were not found to differ between the two schedules. TCR sequencing covered over 230 trial participants: 200 to 220 given two doses of AZD1222 and around 25 given two doses of MenACWY control vaccine. Trial participants were enrolled by age into subgroups of 18-55, 56-69 and 70-plus years, and around 150, 29 and 61 TCR-sequenced participants, respectively, were included in these subgroups. Findings and caveats that apply to the study as a whole: CD4 TCRs associated with the vaccine covered the entire spike protein, and the dominant responses were in regions 160-218 and 743-854. Reportedly, almost half of the unique spike-specific TCRs recognized epitopes lying outside the regions that are mutated in the B.1.351 and B.1.1.7 variants. The 56-69-year group was small, and its depth increase did not reach significance, likely because of low power. After two AZD1222 doses, both the breadth and the depth of spike-specific TCRs were significantly higher than at day 0 and than in MenACWY recipients. Participants were mostly white British and included more females than males, and it was suggested by the authors that clonal diversity may have been underestimated. Only six or seven AZD1222 recipients were SARS-CoV-2 seropositive at baseline, limiting conclusions about previously exposed vaccinees. Because no samples from the day 14 peak response were available, repertoires could be characterized only after the peak T cell response.

Note on this clone: What this receptor recognizes is not known. No per-base quality is available; no much larger clone lies one base away.

The CDR3 covers 10 residues, taking in both the cysteine and the phenylalanine. The sequence is cut down to CDR3 DNA, 30 bases in frame from base 1. Between the V and J ends, shortened by 8 bases and 7 bases respectively, the junction contains 8 bases. The germline V gene gives CDR1 as SNHLY and CDR2 as FYNNEI. The meaning of the sample's time point label: baseline before first vaccination. The vaccinee samples were drawn from two UK trials, COV001 and COV002, one of which was a single-blind randomized controlled phase 2/3 trial testing AZD1222 (ChAdOx1 nCoV-19) in healthy adults. For TCRbeta chain sequencing, PBMC samples were collected from trial participants at day 0 and at day 28 after the second dose. The CDR3 regions of human TCRbeta chains were subjected to immunosequencing. For the original study's pipeline: Repertoire TCRs were checked for matches against a reference library of SARS-CoV-2-specific TCRs that had been generated using the MIRA antigen-specificity platform. Breadth meant the fraction of unique TCRs that were SARS-CoV-2-associated, whereas depth meant the fraction of total T cells that were SARS-CoV-2-associated. Each spike-specific TCR was assigned to its reactive spike region and to a CD4 or CD8 class using the MIRA data. Log10-transformed breadth and depth values were compared by one-way ANOVA with Sidak's multiple comparisons tests. TCRdb's version of the immuneACCESS table is confined to in-frame rearrangements and falls short of the full clone set. An unresolved V gene accounts for under half of the shortfall where checked; the remainder is of unknown origin. V and J calls plus clone size are reproduced from that table; the DNA served to infer D and trimming. This sample is represented by 150,000 to 200,000 clones; over 75% of them were singletons. Approximately 3% of the sample lies in the top ten.

The sequencing here drew on peripheral blood, taken on day 0 of AZD1222 vaccination. The chain was built from TRBV2 and TRBJ1-2; the D gene identity is not certain. The receptor comes from an adult in good health. Here the CDR3 is given as CASAEVGYTF. The sequence in DNA is TGTGCCAGCGCCGAGGTTGGCTACACCTTC.